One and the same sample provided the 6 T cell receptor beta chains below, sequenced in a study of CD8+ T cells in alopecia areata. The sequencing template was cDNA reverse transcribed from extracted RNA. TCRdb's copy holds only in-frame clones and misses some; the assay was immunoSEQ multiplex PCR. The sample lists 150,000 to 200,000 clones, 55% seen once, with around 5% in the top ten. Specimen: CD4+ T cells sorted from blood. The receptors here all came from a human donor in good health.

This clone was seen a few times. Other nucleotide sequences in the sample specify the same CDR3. CDR3 DNA: TGCAGCGTTGCGGCGGGAGGATACAATGAGCAGTTCTTC. It is translated as CSVAAGGYNEQFF. The chain carries TRBV29-1 and TRBJ2-1; 8 bases line up with TRBD2. V was pared by 4 bases and J by 4 bases, with 3 bases of the junction left unmatched. The CDR3 is 13 residues long. Germline V gives CDR1 SQVTM, CDR2 ANQGSEA.

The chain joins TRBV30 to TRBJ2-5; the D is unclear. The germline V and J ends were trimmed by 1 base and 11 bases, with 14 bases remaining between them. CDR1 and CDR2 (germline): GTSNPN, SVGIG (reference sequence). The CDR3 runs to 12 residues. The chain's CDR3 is CAWSATWASQYF. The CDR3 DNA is TGTGCCTGGAGTGCTACTTGGGCCTCTCAGTACTTC.

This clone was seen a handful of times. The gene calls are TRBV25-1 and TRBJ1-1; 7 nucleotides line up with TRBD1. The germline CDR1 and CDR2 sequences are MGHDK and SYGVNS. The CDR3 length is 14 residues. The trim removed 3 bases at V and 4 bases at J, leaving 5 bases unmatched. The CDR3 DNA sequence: TGTGCCAGCAGTGATAGACAGGGTGGCACTGAAGCTTTCTTT. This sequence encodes CASSDRQGGTEAFF.

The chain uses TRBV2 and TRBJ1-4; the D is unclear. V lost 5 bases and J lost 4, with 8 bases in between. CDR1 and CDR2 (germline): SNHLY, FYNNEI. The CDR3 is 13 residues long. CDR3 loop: CASSRDHNEKLFF. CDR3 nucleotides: TGTGCCAGCAGTAGGGATCATAATGAAAAACTGTTTTTT.

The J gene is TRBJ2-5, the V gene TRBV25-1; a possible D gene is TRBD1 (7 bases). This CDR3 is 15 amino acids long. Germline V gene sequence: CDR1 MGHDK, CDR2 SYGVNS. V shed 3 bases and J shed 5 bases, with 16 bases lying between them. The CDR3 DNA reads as TGTGCCAGCAGTGAGGGGGACAGAGGGGGGGAGACCCAGTACTTC. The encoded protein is CASSEGDRGGETQYF.

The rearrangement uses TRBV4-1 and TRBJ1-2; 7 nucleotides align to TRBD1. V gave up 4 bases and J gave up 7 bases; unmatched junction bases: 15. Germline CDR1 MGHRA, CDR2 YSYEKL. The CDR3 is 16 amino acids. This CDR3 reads CASSPIPGQRGSGYTF. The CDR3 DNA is TGCGCCAGCAGCCCCATTCCGGGACAGCGGGGGAGTGGCTACACCTTC.